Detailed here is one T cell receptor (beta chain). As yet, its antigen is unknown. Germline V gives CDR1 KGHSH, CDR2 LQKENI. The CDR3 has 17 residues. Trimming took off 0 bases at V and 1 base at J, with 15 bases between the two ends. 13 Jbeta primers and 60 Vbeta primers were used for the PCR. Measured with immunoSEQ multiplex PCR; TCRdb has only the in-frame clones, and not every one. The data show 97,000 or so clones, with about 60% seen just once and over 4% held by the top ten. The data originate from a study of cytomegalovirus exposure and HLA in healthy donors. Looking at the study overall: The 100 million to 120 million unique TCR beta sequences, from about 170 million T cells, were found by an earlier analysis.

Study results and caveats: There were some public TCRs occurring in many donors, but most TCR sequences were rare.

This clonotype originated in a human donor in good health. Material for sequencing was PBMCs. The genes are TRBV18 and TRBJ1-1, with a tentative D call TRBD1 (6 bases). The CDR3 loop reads CASSPPPWTAPNTEAFF. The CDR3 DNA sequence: TGTGCCAGCTCACCACCTCCATGGACAGCCCCGAACACTGAAGCTTTCTTT.